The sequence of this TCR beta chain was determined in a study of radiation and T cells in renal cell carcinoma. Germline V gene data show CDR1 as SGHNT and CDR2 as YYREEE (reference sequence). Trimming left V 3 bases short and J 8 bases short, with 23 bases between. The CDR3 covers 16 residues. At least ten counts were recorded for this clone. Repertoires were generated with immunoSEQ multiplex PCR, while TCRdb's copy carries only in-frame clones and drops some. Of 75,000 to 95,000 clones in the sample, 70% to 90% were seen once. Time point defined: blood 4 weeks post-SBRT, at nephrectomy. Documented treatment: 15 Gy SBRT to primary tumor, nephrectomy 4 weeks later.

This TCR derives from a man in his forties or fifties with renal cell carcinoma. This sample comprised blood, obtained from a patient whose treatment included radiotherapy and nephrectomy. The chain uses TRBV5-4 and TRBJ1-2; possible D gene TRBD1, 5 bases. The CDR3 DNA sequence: TGTGCCAGCAGCTGGGGGGTGGGCATGGTCTCTAGGGGCTACACCTTC. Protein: CASSWGVGMVSRGYTF.